This T cell receptor (beta chain) appears in the sequencing data of a study of cytomegalovirus exposure and HLA in healthy donors. Study summary: A prior study identified roughly 110 million unique TCR beta sequences from about 180 million T cells. General study results and limits: Cytomegalovirus association was listed for 164 TCR beta chains. What a later analysis reportedly showed was that an Asian-associated ancestry cluster had fewer N-insertions than the roughly 700-donor mean. A few of the chains that were CMV-associated were confirmed in vitro to be specific for CMV antigens.

In the PCR, 60 Vbeta and 13 Jbeta primers were used. Here immunoSEQ multiplex PCR was the method, and the copy in TCRdb shows in-frame clones only, minus some. Here the sample spans over 40,000 clones, about nine tenths being singletons. As regards this clone: Antigen: not known.

The germline gives CDR1 SGHDN, CDR2 FVKESK. V lost 0 bases to trimming and J lost 2 bases, with 10 bases between them. CDR3 length equals 15 residues. The J gene is TRBJ2-5, the V gene TRBV14; D call uncertain. The sequence was collected from a woman aged 40 to 49 in good health and CMV-seropositive. What was sequenced was PBMCs. This chain's CDR3 is CASSQEAPIQETQYF. Here the CDR3 DNA reads TGTGCCAGCAGCCAAGAGGCACCCATTCAAGAGACCCAGTACTTC.